The T cell receptor (beta chain) under discussion was sequenced for a study of shared clonotypes between healthy human individuals. Notes on the study in general: Incompleteness in sorted-subset sequencing, despite large depth, was shown by rarefaction. Non-shared clonotypes were found to have lower generation probabilities than the clonotypes that were shared by all four of the sorted-subset donors. The study generally estimated greater richness for naive than memory subsets.

Note on this clone: Its antigen is still unknown. Other DNA sequences in the same sample also yield this CDR3.

CDR1 is MNHEY and CDR2 is SVGAGI in the germline V gene. The CDR3 is 13 residues long. Trimming removed 6 bases at V and 2 bases at J, with 10 bases between. Authors' processing steps: Because ImmunoSEQ provided only junction sequences with no quality scores, the filtering differed. Sequencing used immunoSEQ multiplex PCR; TCRdb keeps in-frame clones, though not all of them. That table gives V, J and clone size, and the DNA gave D and trimming. Of over a million clones in the sample, approximately 97% were seen once. The genes are TRBV6-5 and TRBJ1-2; no clear D gene. This TCR was recovered from a man aged 25-45 years in good health. The sequenced sample consisted of naive CD4+ T cells sorted from blood. Documented subset: CD45RA+ positively selected. As DNA, the CDR3 is TGTGCCAGCAGCACGGACCGAAACTATGGCTACACCTTC. Translating gives CASSTDRNYGYTF.